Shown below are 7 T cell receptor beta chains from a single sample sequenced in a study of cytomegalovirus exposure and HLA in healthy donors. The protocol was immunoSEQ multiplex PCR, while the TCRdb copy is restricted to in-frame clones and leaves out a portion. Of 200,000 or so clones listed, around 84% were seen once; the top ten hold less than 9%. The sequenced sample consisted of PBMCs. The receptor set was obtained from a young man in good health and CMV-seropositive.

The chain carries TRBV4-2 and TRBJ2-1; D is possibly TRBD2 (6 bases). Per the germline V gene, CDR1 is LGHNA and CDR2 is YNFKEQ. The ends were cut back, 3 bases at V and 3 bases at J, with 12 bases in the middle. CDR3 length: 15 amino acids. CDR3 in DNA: TGTGCCAGCAGCCACCCGGGACTGGTCTACAATGAGCAGTTCTTC. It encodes CASSHPGLVYNEQFF.

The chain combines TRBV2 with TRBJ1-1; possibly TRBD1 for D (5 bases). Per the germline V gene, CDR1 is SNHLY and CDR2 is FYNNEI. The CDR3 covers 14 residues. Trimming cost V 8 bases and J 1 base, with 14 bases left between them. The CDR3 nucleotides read TGTGCCAGCTTGGAACCAGGGTCGAACACTGAAGCTTTCTTT. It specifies CASLEPGSNTEAFF. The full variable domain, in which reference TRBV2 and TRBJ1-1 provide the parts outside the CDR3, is EPEVTQTPSHQVTQMGQEVILRCVPISNHLYFYWYRQILGQKVEFLVSFYNNEISEKSEIFDDQFSVERPDGSNFTLKIRSTKLEDSAMYFCASLEPGSNTEAFFGQGTRLTVV.

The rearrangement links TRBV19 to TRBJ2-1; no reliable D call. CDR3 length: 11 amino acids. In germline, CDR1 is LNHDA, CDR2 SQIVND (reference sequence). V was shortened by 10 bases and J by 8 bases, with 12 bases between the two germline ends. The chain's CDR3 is CATINTDEQFF. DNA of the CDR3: TGTGCCACCATCAACACCGATGAGCAGTTCTTC. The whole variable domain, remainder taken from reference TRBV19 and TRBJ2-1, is DGGITQSPKYLFRKEGQNVTLSCEQNLNHDAMYWYRQDPGQGLRLIYYSQIVNDFQKGDIAEGYSVSREKKESFPLTVTSAQKNPTAFYLCATINTDEQFFGPGTRLTVL.

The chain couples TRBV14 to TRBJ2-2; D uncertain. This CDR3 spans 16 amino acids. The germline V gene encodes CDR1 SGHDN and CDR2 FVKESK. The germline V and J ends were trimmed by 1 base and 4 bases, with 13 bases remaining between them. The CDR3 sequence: CASSQVGRRITGELFF. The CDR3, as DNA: TGTGCCAGCAGCCAAGTGGGCAGGCGCATCACCGGGGAGCTGTTTTTT.

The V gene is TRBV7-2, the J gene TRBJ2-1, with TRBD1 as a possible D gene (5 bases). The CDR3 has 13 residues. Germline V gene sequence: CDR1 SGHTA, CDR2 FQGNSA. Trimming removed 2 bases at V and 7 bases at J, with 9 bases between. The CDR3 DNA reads TGTGCCAGCAGCTTAAACCAGGGAAATGAGCAGTTCTTC. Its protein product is CASSLNQGNEQFF.

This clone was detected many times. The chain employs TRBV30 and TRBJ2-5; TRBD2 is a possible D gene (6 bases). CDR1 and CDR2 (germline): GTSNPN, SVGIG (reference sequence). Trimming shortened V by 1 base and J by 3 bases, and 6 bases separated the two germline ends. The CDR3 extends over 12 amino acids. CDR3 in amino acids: CAWSAGEETQYF. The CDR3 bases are TGTGCCTGGAGTGCGGGAGAAGAGACCCAGTACTTC.

This chain's CDR3 is CASSLARSRTGELFF. CDR3 coding DNA: TGTGCCAGCAGCTTAGCCCGGAGCCGAACCGGGGAGCTGTTTTTT. This rearrangement joins TRBV7-2 to TRBJ2-2; no reliable D call. The CDR3 runs to 15 residues. CDR1 and CDR2 from the germline V gene are SGHTA and FQGNSA. V dropped 0 bases and J dropped 5 bases, with 10 bases sitting between them.